This record looks at one TCR beta chain sequence and its context. The data were taken from a study of blood T cell repertoires in COVID-19. Produced via immunoSEQ multiplex PCR; TCRdb's table is partial and in-frame only. The sample yields fewer than 350,000 clones, 75% to 90% seen once. Specimen: peripheral blood. The sequence came from a man in his forties or fifties with acute or convalescent COVID-19.

CDR3: CASSFSGTGNGYTF. CDR3 DNA: TGTGCCAGCAGCTTCTCCGGGACAGGCAATGGCTACACCTTC. This chain links TRBV5-8 with TRBJ1-2; 8 bases are a match to TRBD1. The CDR3 spans 14 residues. V shed 2 bases, J shed 6 bases, and the junction held 6 bases outside the gene matches. Germline V gene sequence: CDR1 SGHTS, CDR2 YDEGEE.